This paragraph reports one T cell receptor beta chain. The data originate from a study of CXCR3-negative and CXCR3-positive naive CD8 T cells. This CDR3 contains 11 residues. CDR1 WNHNN and CDR2 SYGVQD come from the germline V gene (reference sequence). 5' RACE that incorporated UMI labels was used to prepare the TRB cDNA libraries. TCRdb re-called the 5' RACE reads; one entry per CDR3 protein, DNA not given. This listing includes approximately 38,000 distinct CDR3 sequences. Sequenced: memory CD8+ T cells from blood. V is TRBV10-1 and J is TRBJ2-7; TCRdb's D call, TRBD2, is unchecked because there is no DNA. The TCR sequence derives from a human donor in good health. Some clones in this sample may be carry-over from other donors' samples. This chain's CDR3 is CASSEGLATYF.